The 19 T cell receptor beta chains below all came from one sample that was sequenced in a study of beta chain features in type 1 diabetes. The entirety of the isolated RNA underwent reverse transcription, so expressed TCRB transcripts were sequenced. TCRdb's table, derived via immunoSEQ multiplex PCR, lists solely in-frame clones and lacks some. This sample has 900,000 or so clones, with roughly 16% found just once. Sequencing used naive CD4+ T cells from blood. These receptors all stem from a woman aged 18-29 years in good health.

The CDR3 reads CASSFQGAREKLFF. CDR3 sequence (DNA): TGTGCCAGCAGTTTCCAGGGGGCTCGTGAAAAACTGTTTTTT. This chain connects TRBV27 to TRBJ1-4; 8 bases map to TRBD1. The CDR3 runs 14 residues. Germline CDR1 is MNHEY and CDR2 is SMNVEV (reference sequence). The trim removed 3 bases at V and 7 bases at J, leaving 4 bases unmatched.

Only a few counts were recorded for this clone. The CDR3 coding sequence is TGTGCCAGCAGCCGTGTGGGAGCCTACTCCTACGAGCAGTACTTC. Its translation is CASSRVGAYSYEQYF. The chain links TRBV7-9 to TRBJ2-7, with D possibly matching TRBD2 (5 bases). The CDR3 spans 15 residues. The V end was cut by 5 bases, the J end by 0 bases, with 14 bases between. Germline V gene sequence: CDR1 SEHNR, CDR2 FQNEAQ (reference sequence).

The rearrangement links TRBV7-2 to TRBJ2-5; TRBD1 is a possible D gene (6 bases). CDR3 size: 14 residues. Per the germline V gene, CDR1 is SGHTA and CDR2 is FQGNSA. Trimming shortened V by 10 bases and J by 3 bases, and 18 bases separated the two germline ends. CDR3 in amino acids: CATGHTGSKETQYF. CDR3 coding DNA: TGTGCCACGGGACATACAGGGTCAAAAGAGACCCAGTACTTC.

V gene TRBV7-2 combines with J gene TRBJ2-7; D is perhaps TRBD2 (5 bases). Germline V gene lookup returns CDR1 SGHTA and CDR2 FQGNSA. The length of the CDR3 is 12 residues. V shed 10 bases and J shed 5 bases, with 15 bases lying between them. Written as DNA, the CDR3 is TGTGCCAACCGGAGCCGGAGGAACGAGCAGTACTTC. This gives the protein CANRSRRNEQYF.

There are a few counts of this clone. This same CDR3 is encoded by further DNA sequences in the sample. V gene TRBV7-2 combines with J gene TRBJ2-7; D is undetermined. The CDR3 is 12 amino acids. The germline gives CDR1 SGHTA, CDR2 FQGNSA. With 3 bases removed from V and 0 bases from J, the gap between germline ends came to 3 bases. CDR3 sequence reads: CASSFNSYEQYF. For the CDR3, the DNA is TGTGCCAGCAGCTTCAACTCCTACGAGCAGTACTTC.

This clone has a handful of counts. This chain uses TRBV2 with TRBJ2-7; 9 nucleotides agree with TRBD1. CDR1 is SNHLY, CDR2 FYNNEI, per germline. The V segment lost 6 bases and the J segment 3 bases; nucleotides outside the gene matches: 6. There are 14 residues in the CDR3. The CDR3 coding sequence is TGTGCCAGCAGACAAGGGACAGGGAGCTACGAGCAGTACTTC. It yields the protein CASRQGTGSYEQYF.

The chain recombines TRBV5-4 with TRBJ2-3; D gene unclear. The CDR3 runs to 13 residues. Per germline, CDR1 SGHNT and CDR2 YYREEE (reference sequence). V shed 0 bases and J shed 0 bases, with 2 bases lying between them. This CDR3 reads CASSLGSTDTQYF. CDR3 in DNA: TGTGCCAGCAGCTTGGGGAGCACAGATACGCAGTATTTT.

This clone came up a few times. This chain connects TRBV5-4 to TRBJ2-5; 7 bases agree with TRBD2. The ends lost 3 bases at V and 4 bases at J; junction bases unmatched: 6. CDR3 size: 14 residues. Looked up from germline, CDR1 is SGHNT and CDR2 is YYREEE (reference sequence). CDR3 bases: TGTGCCAGCAGCTGGGGAGGGCTATCAGAGACCCAGTACTTC. Translating it yields CASSWGGLSETQYF.

This clone has just a few counts. The J gene is TRBJ1-3, the V gene TRBV4-3; D is perhaps TRBD1 (5 bases). Germline-derived CDR1 and CDR2 are LGHNA and YSLEER. V lost 1 base to trimming and J lost 0 bases, with 13 bases between them. The CDR3 runs 17 residues. This CDR3 is CASSQVLGPSSGNTIYF. For the CDR3, the DNA is TGCGCCAGCAGCCAAGTCCTGGGACCCAGCTCTGGAAACACCATATATTTT.

This clone was counted only a few times. CDR3 residues: CASSLVGTHNEQFF. The CDR3 bases are TGCGCCAGCAGCTTGGTCGGGACCCACAATGAGCAGTTCTTC. This rearrangement joins TRBV5-1 to TRBJ2-1, with D possibly being TRBD1 or TRBD2 (5 bases each). The V and J ends lost 0 bases and 5 bases respectively, with 9 bases between them. CDR3 size: 14 residues. CDR1 SGHRS and CDR2 YFSETQ come from the germline V gene.

V gene TRBV15 combines with J gene TRBJ2-6; D is possibly TRBD1 (5 bases). This CDR3 comprises 16 residues. Germline loops: CDR1 LNHNV, CDR2 YYDKDF (reference sequence). V was shortened by 3 bases and J by 4 bases, with 13 bases between the two germline ends. CDR3 DNA: TGTGCCACCAGCAGGAGAAGGACATCAGGGGCCAACGTCCTGACTTTC. Translation gives CATSRRRTSGANVLTF.

J is TRBJ2-7 and V is TRBV5-4, with TRBD1 matching 7 bases. This CDR3 is 13 amino acids long. CDR1 SGHNT and CDR2 YYREEE come from the germline V gene (reference sequence). The J segment lost 7 bases and the V segment lost 4 bases, leaving 8 bases of the junction unmatched. This chain's CDR3 is CASSLDRAGEQYF. The CDR3 nucleotides are TGTGCCAGCAGCCTCGACAGGGCGGGTGAGCAGTACTTC.

This clone was detected a few times. The CDR3 sequence: CASSLVKTGVSYNEQFF. The CDR3 DNA is TGTGCCAGCAGCTTAGTAAAGACGGGAGTGTCCTACAATGAGCAGTTCTTC. The rearrangement joins TRBV7-9 to TRBJ2-1; D might be TRBD2 (6 bases). The CDR3 runs to 17 residues. V was cut by 1 base and J by 1 base, with 14 bases left in between. The germline CDR1 and CDR2 sequences are SEHNR and FQNEAQ (reference sequence).

This chain links TRBV6-5 with TRBJ2-2; D uncertain. The CDR3 sequence is 15 residues long. The germline gives CDR1 MNHEY, CDR2 SVGAGI. V was trimmed by 2 bases and J by 0 bases, leaving 7 bases between them. CDR3 protein: CASSYANPNTGELFF. CDR3 in DNA: TGTGCCAGCAGTTACGCGAACCCGAACACCGGGGAGCTGTTTTTT.

The V and J genes are TRBV10-3 and TRBJ2-7, with D unclear. Per the germline V gene, CDR1 is ENHRY and CDR2 is SYGVKD. The CDR3 totals 13 residues. V was shortened by 0 bases and J by 3 bases, with 6 bases between the two germline ends. CDR3 sequence: CAISESQVYEQYF. CDR3 bases: TGTGCCATCAGTGAGTCGCAAGTCTACGAGCAGTACTTC.

This chain joins TRBV19 and TRBJ1-2; a possible D gene is TRBD1 (5 bases). V was clipped by 10 bases and J by 3 bases, with 15 bases between them. Germline CDR1 is LNHDA and CDR2 is SQIVND (reference sequence). The CDR3 runs to 13 residues. The CDR3 nucleotides read TGTGCCACCTGGGGTGGGACGCACTATGGCTACACCTTC. It is translated as CATWGGTHYGYTF.

This clone was seen a handful of times. The chain uses TRBV9 and TRBJ2-2; a possible D gene is TRBD2 (5 bases). Trimming removed 3 bases from V and 5 bases from J, with 11 bases in between. The V gene's germline CDR1 is SGDLS and CDR2 YYNGEE. The CDR3 is 14 residues long. The CDR3 DNA follows: TGTGCCAGCAGCGCCAACGGACTTACCGGGGAGCTGTTTTTT. Protein sequence: CASSANGLTGELFF.

Only a few counts were recorded for this clone. This chain joins TRBV2 and TRBJ1-5, with D maybe TRBD1 (5 bases). The CDR3 consists of 16 residues. CDR1 is SNHLY, CDR2 FYNNEI, per germline. Trimming removed 4 bases from V and 3 bases from J, with 16 bases in between. In nucleotides, the CDR3 is TGTGCCAGCAGTGCCGAAGCCGGGGCCTTCAATCAGCCCCAGCATTTT. Translated, it gives CASSAEAGAFNQPQHF. Complete variable domain (other parts from reference TRBV2 and TRBJ1-5): EPEVTQTPSHQVTQMGQEVILRCVPISNHLYFYWYRQILGQKVEFLVSFYNNEISEKSEIFDDQFSVERPDGSNFTLKIRSTKLEDSAMYFCASSAEAGAFNQPQHFGDGTRLSIL.

The rearrangement joins TRBV5-1 to TRBJ1-4; D is perhaps TRBD1 (5 bases). Trimming left V 4 bases short and J 3 bases short, with 19 bases between. The germline CDR1 and CDR2 sequences are SGHRS and YFSETQ. The CDR3 loop spans 17 amino acids. The CDR3 region is CASSPQLRDSSNEKLFF. The CDR3 bases are TGCGCCAGCAGCCCGCAACTGAGGGACTCCTCTAATGAAAAACTGTTTTTT. Full variable domain (missing parts from reference TRBV5-1 and TRBJ1-4): KAGVTQTPRYLIKTRGQQVTLSCSPISGHRSVSWYQQTPGQGLQFLFEYFSETQRNKGNFPGRFSGRQFSNSRSEMNVSTLELGDSALYLCASSPQLRDSSNEKLFFGSGTQLSVL.